This TCR beta chain is from a study of identical twins. Study-wide results and limits: Partly confounded zero-insertion analyses could result from invariant MAIT and iNKT cells.

This clonotype has only a few counts. What it binds is not known. A universal primer site was incorporated via template switching, and the cDNA contained unique molecular identifiers. TCRdb independently ran MiXCR on the 5' RACE reads; one entry per CDR3 protein. The sample records around 550,000 distinct CDR3 sequences, approximately 16% being singletons. Every donor was a healthy Caucasian. CDR1 is DFQATT, CDR2 SNEGSKA, per germline (reference sequence). The CDR3 sequence is 15 residues long. V dropped 5 bases and J dropped 5; count of bases not matched to a gene: 9. The data also belong to a second study, concerning yellow fever vaccine responses in identical twins.

The clonotype originates from a young woman in good health. V gene TRBV20-1 combines with J gene TRBJ2-5; 12 bases map to TRBD2. Sequenced: CD4+ T cells sorted from blood. The CDR3 here is CSALTSGGLLETQYF. CDR3 DNA sequence: TGCAGTGCTCTGACTAGCGGGGGACTCCTGGAGACCCAGTACTTC.